This T cell receptor beta chain was identified during a study of tumor-infiltrating lymphocytes in primary liver carcinoma. Of note for this clonotype: Its matching antigen is unknown.

The investigators made TCR beta cDNA from approximately 0.5 ug total RNA, using a constant-region primer. Slightly modified ARM-PCR, run as three nested multiplex PCR rounds, produced the TCR beta libraries. From the multiplex PCR reads, TCRdb called clonotypes with MiXCR, one entry per CDR3 protein. Counted here are just under 95,000 distinct CDR3 sequences, 65% to 70% occurring once; the ten biggest clones make up 27%. DNA and RNA were both co-extracted from about 19-30 mg of bulk tissue that had not been sorted. Resecting the tumor surgically was how the patients' primary liver carcinoma was treated. Broader study findings: It was tumor-adjacent and tumor-blood pairs that overlapped less than tumor region pairs did. Tumor tissue displayed a significantly greater top-250-clone fraction than blood (p = 0.039).

The sample taken for sequencing was tumor-adjacent normal liver tissue. This sequence originates from a man between 35 and 55 years old with primary liver carcinoma and hepatitis B virus infection.

CDR3 region: CASSYINGPGYGYTF. The CDR3 DNA is TGTGCCAGCAGCTATATTAACGGACCGGGCTATGGCTACACCTTC. The chain uses TRBV7-9 and TRBJ1-2; D not resolved. CDR1 and CDR2 (germline): SEHNR, FQNEAQ (reference sequence). Deletions cut 4 bases from V and 4 bases from J, with 16 bases between. The CDR3 runs 15 residues.